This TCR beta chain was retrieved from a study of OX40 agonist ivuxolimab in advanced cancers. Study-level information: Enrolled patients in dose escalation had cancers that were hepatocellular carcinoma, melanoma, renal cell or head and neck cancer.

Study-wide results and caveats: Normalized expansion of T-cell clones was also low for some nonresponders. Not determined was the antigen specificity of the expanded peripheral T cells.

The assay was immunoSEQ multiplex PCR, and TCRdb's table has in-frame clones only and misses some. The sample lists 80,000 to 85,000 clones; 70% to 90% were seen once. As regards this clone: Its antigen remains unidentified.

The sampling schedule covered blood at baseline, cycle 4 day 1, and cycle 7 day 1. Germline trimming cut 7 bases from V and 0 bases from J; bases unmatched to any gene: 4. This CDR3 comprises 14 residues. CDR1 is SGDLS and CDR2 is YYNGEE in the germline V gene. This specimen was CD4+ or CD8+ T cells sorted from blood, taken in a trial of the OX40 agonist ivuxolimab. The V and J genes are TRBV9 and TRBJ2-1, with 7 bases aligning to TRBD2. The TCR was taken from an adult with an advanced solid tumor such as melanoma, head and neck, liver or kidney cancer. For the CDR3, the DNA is TGTGCCAGCTCTCCGGGGGGCTCCTACAATGAGCAGTTCTTC. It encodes CASSPGGSYNEQFF. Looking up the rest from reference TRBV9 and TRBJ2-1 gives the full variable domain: DSGVTQTPKHLITATGQRVTLRCSPRSGDLSVYWYQQSLDQGLQFLIQYYNGEERAKGNILERFSAQQFPDLHSELNLSSLELGDSALYFCASSPGGSYNEQFFGPGTRLTVL.